These T cell receptor beta chains were read from a single sample in a study of early T cells in non-severe SARS-CoV-2 infection. TCRdb reprocessed the 5' RACE reads via MiXCR and lists one record per CDR3 protein. Of 100,000 to 150,000 distinct CDR3 sequences listed, more than 12% are singletons. Specimen: whole blood. These receptors all stem from an adult who was a healthcare worker with PCR-confirmed SARS-CoV-2 infection or an uninfected control (not recorded which). Each CDR3 is given with its conserved first and last residue. The D gene is left open where the match is weak. A row's size may be missing; if present it is once, few, many or a size class.

TRBJ1-1,few,.,TRBV12-3/TRBV12-4,CASSTSAAQRAFF,TGTGCCAGCAGTACCTCGGCCGCCCAACGGGCTTTCTTT
TRBJ1-2,.,.,TRBV29-1,CSSFEGDSGYTF,TGCAGCTCTTTTGAGGGTGATAGTGGCTACACCTTC
TRBJ1-1,.,.,TRBV30,CAWSRGGRGTEAFF,TGTGCCTGGAGTCGAGGGGGACGGGGGACTGAAGCTTTCTTT
TRBJ2-1,few,.,TRBV6-2/TRBV6-3,CASSYSSVSSYNEQFF,TGTGCCAGCAGTTACTCGAGTGTAAGCTCCTACAATGAGCAGTTCTTC
TRBJ1-5,.,.,TRBV5-8,CASSLGLHTASNQPQHF,TGTGCCAGCAGCTTGGGACTTCACACGGCCAGCAATCAGCCCCAGCATTTT
TRBJ1-2,once,.,TRBV5-5,CASSLAYGNYGYTF,TGTGCCAGCAGCTTGGCCTATGGGAACTATGGCTACACCTTC
TRBJ2-3,few,.,TRBV5-4,CASTKGLDQDTQYF,TGTGCCAGCACCAAGGGCCTGGACCAGGATACGCAGTATTTT
TRBJ2-3,.,.,TRBV5-1,CASSPIGGGLSTDTQYF,TGCGCCAGCAGCCCCATTGGGGGGGGCCTTAGCACAGATACGCAGTATTTT
TRBJ2-5,.,TRBD2,TRBV5-1,CASSGTNPQETQYF,TGCGCCAGCAGCGGGACTAACCCTCAAGAGACCCAGTACTTC
TRBJ1-2,.,.,TRBV7-9,CASSLGTANYGYTF,TGTGCCAGCAGCTTAGGGACAGCCAACTATGGCTACACCTTC
TRBJ2-1,few,TRBD1,TRBV14,CASSQTGVSEQFF,TGTGCCAGCAGCCAAACAGGGGTTAGTGAGCAGTTCTTC
TRBJ2-1,.,TRBD2,TRBV12-3/TRBV12-4,CASRVSSGYYNEQFF,TGTGCCAGCAGGGTTAGTAGCGGGTATTACAATGAGCAGTTCTTC
TRBJ1-1,few,.,TRBV29-1,CSVKMNTEAFF,TGCAGCGTCAAGATGAACACTGAAGCTTTCTTT
TRBJ1-1,.,.,TRBV3-1,CASSSLTGAHEAFF,TGTGCCAGCAGCTCACTTACCGGGGCCCATGAAGCTTTCTTT
TRBJ1-2,.,.,TRBV12-3/TRBV12-4,CASTPTVDYGYTF,TGTGCCAGCACCCCAACAGTGGACTATGGCTACACCTTC
TRBJ1-1,few,TRBD1,TRBV2,CASSPRTGGDTEAFF,TGTGCCAGCAGTCCTCGAACAGGGGGTGACACTGAAGCTTTCTTT
TRBJ2-5,.,.,TRBV12-5,CASGTGMETQYF,TGTGCTAGTGGCACCGGGATGGAGACCCAGTACTTC
TRBJ2-5,.,TRBD1,TRBV19,CASSLMAGQGETQYF,TGTGCCAGTAGTCTCATGGCGGGACAGGGTGAGACCCAGTACTTC
TRBJ2-1,.,TRBD2,TRBV5-1,CASSFRLAGGSNEQFF,TGCGCCAGCAGCTTTCGGCTAGCGGGGGGTAGTAATGAGCAGTTCTTC
TRBJ2-3,few,.,TRBV24-1,CATSDRAGSGTDTQYF,TGTGCCACCAGTGATCGTGCAGGATCGGGCACAGATACGCAGTATTTT
TRBJ1-4,.,TRBD1,TRBV20-1,CSARGRTSNEKLFF,TGCAGTGCCAGGGGGAGGACAAGCAATGAAAAACTGTTTTTT
TRBJ1-2,few,.,TRBV7-2,CASSSTGGRYGYTF,TGTGCCAGCAGCTCCACGGGGGGGCGTTATGGCTACACCTTC
TRBJ2-1,many,.,TRBV11-2,CASRGLRIAPEQFF,TGTGCCAGTAGAGGACTGAGGATCGCTCCTGAGCAGTTCTTC
TRBJ2-3,few,.,TRBV3-1,CASSQVVKDTQYF,TGTGCCAGCAGCCAAGTCGTGAAAGATACGCAGTATTTT
TRBJ2-1,few,.,TRBV5-8,CASSFILTAYNEQFF,TGTGCCAGCAGCTTCATCTTGACAGCTTACAATGAGCAGTTCTTC
TRBJ2-7,few,TRBD2,TRBV12-3/TRBV12-4,CASSPLSGAYEQYF,TGTGCCAGCAGCCCTCTAAGCGGGGCCTACGAGCAGTACTTC
TRBJ2-5,.,.,TRBV3-1,CASSQARGSSETQYF,TGTGCCAGCAGCCAAGCCCGAGGATCGTCAGAGACCCAGTACTTC
TRBJ2-5,.,TRBD2,TRBV18,CASSPGLAEYQYF,TGTGCCAGCTCACCCGGACTAGCGGAATACCAGTACTTC
TRBJ1-5,many,.,TRBV12-3/TRBV12-4,CASSFAGLDQPQHF,TGTGCCAGCAGCTTCGCAGGGTTAGATCAGCCCCAGCATTTT
TRBJ2-1,few,TRBD2,TRBV20-1,CSASPIGLAGGPSSYNEQFF,TGCAGTGCTAGTCCCATTGGACTAGCGGGGGGGCCTAGCTCCTACAATGAGCAGTTCTTC
TRBJ1-2,.,TRBD1,TRBV3-1,CASSPSKGQSEVF,TGTGCCAGCAGCCCATCGAAGGGACAGTCCGAAGTCTTC
TRBJ2-3,few,.,TRBV10-3,CAINFPTTDTQYF,TGTGCCATCAATTTTCCCACCACAGATACGCAGTATTTT
TRBJ2-2,many,TRBD2,TRBV30,CAWGSYGLAGTGELFF,TGTGCCTGGGGCTCATACGGACTAGCGGGGACCGGGGAGCTGTTTTTT
TRBJ2-5,.,TRBD2,TRBV2,CASGRAEETQYF,TGTGCCAGCGGGAGGGCAGAAGAGACCCAGTACTTC
TRBJ2-1,few,TRBD2,TRBV5-1,CASSPPGTSGRNEQFF,TGCGCCAGCAGCCCTCCTGGGACTAGCGGGCGCAATGAGCAGTTCTTC
TRBJ2-2,many,.,TRBV7-9,CASSRDNAGVLFF,TGTGCCAGCAGCCGTGACAACGCCGGGGTGCTGTTTTTT
TRBJ2-5,few,TRBD2,TRBV20-1,CSASRTSGEETQYF,TGCAGTGCTAGCCGGACTAGCGGGGAAGAGACCCAGTACTTC
TRBJ1-1,few,TRBD1,TRBV4-1,CASSLRGAEAFF,TGCGCCAGCAGCCTCAGGGGGGCTGAAGCTTTCTTT
TRBJ2-3,.,.,TRBV27,CASSQRPGGADTQYF,TGTGCCAGCAGCCAAAGACCGGGGGGCGCAGATACGCAGTATTTT
TRBJ2-7,.,TRBD1,TRBV29-1,CSVSRGTGLIAYEQYF,TGCAGCGTTTCTAGGGGGACAGGGCTCATCGCCTACGAGCAGTACTTC
TRBJ2-5,.,TRBD2,TRBV5-1,CASTPRASGAQETQYF,TGCGCCAGCACCCCGCGAGCTAGCGGGGCCCAAGAGACCCAGTACTTC
TRBJ2-7,.,.,TRBV7-9,CASSSRETYEQYF,TGTGCCAGCAGCTCCAGGGAGACCTACGAGCAGTACTTC
TRBJ1-1,.,.,TRBV29-1,CSVEDYNTEAFF,TGCAGCGTAGAGGACTACAACACTGAAGCTTTCTTT
TRBJ1-4,.,.,TRBV20-1,CSALEGAGAEKLFF,TGCAGTGCCCTAGAAGGTGCAGGCGCCGAAAAACTGTTTTTT
TRBJ2-1,few,TRBD2,TRBV19,CASRVQLAGNDNEQFF,TGTGCCAGTAGAGTCCAACTAGCGGGAAACGACAATGAGCAGTTCTTC
TRBJ1-5,.,TRBD1,TRBV4-2,CASSQDRGQGNQPQHF,TGTGCCAGCAGCCAAGATAGGGGACAGGGAAATCAGCCCCAGCATTTT
TRBJ2-3,.,TRBD1,TRBV5-1,CASSLGTGPTDTQYF,TGCGCCAGCAGCTTGGGGACAGGGCCCACAGATACGCAGTATTTT
TRBJ1-4,few,TRBD1,TRBV7-9,CASSRDRGSEKLFF,TGTGCCAGCAGCCGGGACAGGGGTTCTGAAAAACTGTTTTTT
TRBJ2-1,.,.,TRBV20-1,CSAKGTTYNEQFF,TGCAGTGCCAAAGGGACCACCTACAATGAGCAGTTCTTC